Listed below are T cell receptor beta chains from one sample, sequenced in a study of regulatory T cells in long-lasting Graves disease. MiXCR, applied by TCRdb to the multiplex PCR reads, yields one record per CDR3 protein. Altogether about 470,000 distinct CDR3 sequences are present, roughly 17% being singletons, with the ten largest covering less than 15%. These same records also appear under a second study, on T cells in Graves' hyperthyroidism and ophthalmopathy.

The input for sequencing was peripheral blood mononuclear cells (PBMCs), taken at new diagnosis, from a patient treated with antithyroid drugs. The receptors were gathered from a man aged 40-55 years with Graves disease. Each CDR3 is given with its conserved first and last residue. Fields, in order: D gene, V gene, J gene, clone size, CDR3 protein. The D gene is left open where the match is weak. Clone size is shown for a subset of rows, as once, few, many or a class of expanded clone.

-	TRBV5-1	TRBJ2-3	-	CASSFRETTDTQYF
TRBD2	TRBV11-1	TRBJ2-1	many	CASSRGLAGDLYNEQFF
-	TRBV7-9	TRBJ2-1	few	CASSLAQGGNEQFF
-	TRBV12-3/TRBV12-4	TRBJ2-5	many	CASSSHDTGETQYF
-	TRBV6-1	TRBJ2-1	many	CASSGESGGGSYNEQFF
-	TRBV20-1	TRBJ2-4	many	CSAQSGTKNIQYF
TRBD1	TRBV7-9	TRBJ2-7	many	CASSLMGQRFSYEQYF
-	TRBV6-5	TRBJ2-1	few	CASSYTASSYNEQFF
TRBD1	TRBV5-1	TRBJ2-1	-	CASSTGQNNEQFF
TRBD1	TRBV7-9	TRBJ2-7	many	CASSLGTGSHEQYF
TRBD2	TRBV28	TRBJ2-1	many	CASSPSLAGGPDDAYNEQFF
-	TRBV19	TRBJ2-4	-	CACKGSGNIQYF
-	TRBV11-2	TRBJ1-1	-	CASSVPVIEAFF
TRBD2	TRBV7-2	TRBJ2-3	many	CASSSGTRGDTQYF
-	TRBV12-5	TRBJ2-1	many	CASGSAGNEQFF
TRBD1	TRBV11-2	TRBJ2-7	many	CASSNRGLPYEQYF
TRBD2	TRBV30	TRBJ2-1	many	CAWRRIGGGNEQFF
-	TRBV25-1	TRBJ1-5	few	CASSEWGDNQPQHF
TRBD1	TRBV12-3/TRBV12-4	TRBJ1-6	-	CASSPRPGGPLHF
-	TRBV4-1	TRBJ2-7	-	CASSQVAEYEQYF
-	TRBV12-3/TRBV12-4	TRBJ1-5	-	CASTYRGYAELETNQPQHF
TRBD1	TRBV5-1	TRBJ2-1	-	CASSPGQVGQFF
TRBD2	TRBV19	TRBJ2-1	-	CASTPSGRPSNEQFF
TRBD1	TRBV25-1	TRBJ2-7	-	CASSEMGTGAYEQYF
-	TRBV20-1	TRBJ1-1	many	CSAERRVGTEAFF
-	TRBV5-1	TRBJ2-7	many	CASSSGRDAYEQYF
-	TRBV27	TRBJ2-7	few	CASSLSHSRPSYEQYF
TRBD2	TRBV12-5	TRBJ2-7	-	CASGFAGTSDYEQYF
-	TRBV14	TRBJ2-1	-	CASSHFEGGRNEQFF
TRBD1	TRBV28	TRBJ1-2	-	CASSPPGTVNYGYTF
-	TRBV6-1	TRBJ1-2	few	CACGWVYPYGYTF